This T cell receptor (beta chain) originates from a study of shared clonotypes between healthy human individuals. Remarks on this clone: The junction differs from germline at one of its ends, possibly a read error. The sample contains more than one DNA sequence encoding this CDR3.

The CDR3 is 13 amino acids. Germline V gene data show CDR1 as SGHTA and CDR2 as FQGNSA. Profiled with immunoSEQ multiplex PCR; TCRdb holds only in-frame clones, not every one. The sample consists of about 2 million clones, around 95% of them appearing once. The source of this sequence is a man between 18 and 29 years old in good health. What was sequenced was naive CD4+ T cells sorted from blood. The sample's subset: CD45RA+ positively selected. The V and J genes are TRBV7-2 and TRBJ2-7, with TRBD2 matching over 7 bases. The CDR3 loop is CASSLAVSYEQYF. The CDR3 bases are TGTGCCAGCAGCCTAGCGGTCTCCTACGAGCAGTACTTC.